This T cell receptor beta chain is drawn from a study of blood T cell repertoires in COVID-19. About the study: Among Cohort 3 donors, those recovered had two negative PCRs, clearance, or symptom resolution. In each case, the material was cDNA or gDNA derived from T cells, B-cell-depleted T cells, or PBMCs. Spain, Italy and the United States supplied samples that represented acute and convalescent COVID-19.

The cohort comprised adults aged roughly 18 to 95 years residing in approximately 25 US areas. The V and J ends lost 8 bases and 3 bases respectively, with 8 bases between them. Looked up from germline, CDR1 is MNHEY and CDR2 is SVGAGI. This CDR3 comprises 12 residues. Libraries were prepared by immunoSEQ multiplex PCR; TCRdb keeps only in-frame clonotypes and omits some of them. The sample lists some 200,000 clones; around 90% were seen once. The chain carries TRBV6-5 and TRBJ2-4; no clear D. Material: PBMCs or T cells enriched from blood (not recorded which). The clonotype was recovered from a man aged 30-40 years in a cohort exposed to, infected with or recovered from COVID-19 (not recorded which). The CDR3 DNA reads as TGTGCCAGCGTTAGCAGCAAAAACATTCAGTACTTC. As protein: CASVSSKNIQYF.